The table lists the clone carrying this TCR beta chain with a few counts. Its cognate antigen is unknown. These data originate in a study of T cells in localized non-small cell lung cancer. Whole-study findings and limits: There was higher T cell clonality in uninvolved adjacent lung than in tumor, and it was highest there. In adjacent lung appeared a median around 59 of the top 100 tumor clones.

The protocol was immunoSEQ multiplex PCR, while the TCRdb copy is restricted to in-frame clones and leaves out a portion. The table has roughly 64,000 clones, roughly 79% seen once. CDR1 is SNHLY and CDR2 is FYNNEI in the germline V gene. Trimming pared 3 bases from V and 4 bases from J, leaving 10 bases between. This CDR3 contains 14 residues. This clonotype originated in a man aged 40 to 70 with stage II lung adenocarcinoma. This rearrangement joins TRBV2 to TRBJ1-3; D remains unclear. The source was PBMCs, collected before any cancer treatment. CDR3 residues: CASSDIGYGNTIYF. CDR3 DNA sequence: TGTGCCAGCAGTGACATAGGGTACGGAAACACCATATATTTT.